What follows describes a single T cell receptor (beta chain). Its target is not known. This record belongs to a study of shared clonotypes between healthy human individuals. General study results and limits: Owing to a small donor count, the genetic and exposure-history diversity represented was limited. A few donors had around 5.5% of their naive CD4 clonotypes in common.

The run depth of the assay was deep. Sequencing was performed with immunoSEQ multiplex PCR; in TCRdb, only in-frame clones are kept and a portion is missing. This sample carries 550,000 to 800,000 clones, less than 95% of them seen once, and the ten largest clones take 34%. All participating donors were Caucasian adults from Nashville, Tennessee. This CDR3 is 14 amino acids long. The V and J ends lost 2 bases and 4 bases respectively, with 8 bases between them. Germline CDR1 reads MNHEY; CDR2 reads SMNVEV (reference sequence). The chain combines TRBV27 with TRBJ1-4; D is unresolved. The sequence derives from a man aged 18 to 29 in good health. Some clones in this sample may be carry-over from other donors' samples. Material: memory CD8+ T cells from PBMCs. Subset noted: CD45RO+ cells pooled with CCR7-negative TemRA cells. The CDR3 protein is CASSLGGINEKLFF. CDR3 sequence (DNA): TGTGCCAGCAGTTTAGGAGGGATTAATGAAAAACTGTTTTTT.